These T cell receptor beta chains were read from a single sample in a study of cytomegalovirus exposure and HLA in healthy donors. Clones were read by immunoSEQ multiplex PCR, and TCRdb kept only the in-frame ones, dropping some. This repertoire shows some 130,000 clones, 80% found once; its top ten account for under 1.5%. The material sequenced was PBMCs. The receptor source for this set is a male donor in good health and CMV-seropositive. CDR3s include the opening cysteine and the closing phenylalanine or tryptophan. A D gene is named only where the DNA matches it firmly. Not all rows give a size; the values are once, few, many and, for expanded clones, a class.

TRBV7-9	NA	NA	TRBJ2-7	TGTGCCAGCGGAAAACAGGGATTCTACGAGCAGTACTTC	CASGKQGFYEQYF
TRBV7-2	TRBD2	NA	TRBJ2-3	TGTGCCAGCAGCAACCCTAGCGGGGGACCCACAGATACGCAGTATTTT	CASSNPSGGPTDTQYF
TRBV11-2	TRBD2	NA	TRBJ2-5	TGTGCCAGCAGTGGGACTAGCGGGAAAGAGACCCAGTACTTC	CASSGTSGKETQYF
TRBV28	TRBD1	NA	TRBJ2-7	TGTGCCAGCAGTTTAATCTCAGGGGGCAACTACGAGCAGTACTTC	CASSLISGGNYEQYF
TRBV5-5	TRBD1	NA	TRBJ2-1	TGTGCCAGCAGCTTATGGGACAGGCTAAACAATGAGCAGTTCTTC	CASSLWDRLNNEQFF
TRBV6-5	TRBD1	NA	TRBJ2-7	TGTGCCAGCAGTAAACGGGACAGGGACTACGAGCAGTACTTC	CASSKRDRDYEQYF
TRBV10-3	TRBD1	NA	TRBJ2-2	TGTGCCTCACGGGCCAGAGGGACAGAGAACACCGGGGAGCTGTTTTTT	CASRARGTENTGELFF
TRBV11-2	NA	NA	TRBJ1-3	TGTGCCAGCAGCCCAGGGCGACTCGGAAACACCATATATTTT	CASSPGRLGNTIYF
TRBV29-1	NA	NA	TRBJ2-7	TGCAGCGTTGTTGCGGAGTCCTACGAGCAGTACTTC	CSVVAESYEQYF
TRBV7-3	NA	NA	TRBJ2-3	TGTGCCAGCAGCTCGTCTAGCAGCACAGATACGCAGTATTTT	CASSSSSSTDTQYF
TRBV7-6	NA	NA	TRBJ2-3	TGTGCCAGCAGGAGGATTAGCACGGATACGCAGTATTTT	CASRRISTDTQYF
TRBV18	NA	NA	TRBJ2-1	TGTGCCAGCTCACCTTACAGGGGGGGCTTTTCCTACAATGAGCAGTTCTTC	CASSPYRGGFSYNEQFF
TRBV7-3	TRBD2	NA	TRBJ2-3	TGTGCCAGCAGCTCGGGACTAGCGCCCGGCACAGATACGCAGTATTTT	CASSSGLAPGTDTQYF
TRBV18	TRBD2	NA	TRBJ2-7	TGTGCCAGCTCACCACTTGCTAGCGGGAGTGTCTTAGGGCAGTACTTC	CASSPLASGSVLGQYF
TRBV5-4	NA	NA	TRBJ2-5	TGTGCCAGCAAGGCTCAGGTCGGAGAGACCCAGTACTTC	CASKAQVGETQYF
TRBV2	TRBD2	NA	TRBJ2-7	TGTGCCAGCATGGATAGCGGGAGTTCGTACGAGCAGTACTTC	CASMDSGSSYEQYF
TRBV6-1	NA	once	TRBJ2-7	TGTGCCAGCAGTTCCCCGGACACCCTATACGAGCAGTACTTC	CASSSPDTLYEQYF
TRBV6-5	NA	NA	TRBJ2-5	TGTGCCAGCATCTTTGGTTTGAGGGTAGAGACCCAGTACTTC	CASIFGLRVETQYF
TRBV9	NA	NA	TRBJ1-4	TGTGCCAGCAGCGTAGGCCGCAGGGTTGCAACTAATGAAAAACTGTTTTTT	CASSVGRRVATNEKLFF
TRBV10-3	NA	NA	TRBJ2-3	TGTGCCATCAAGAGGGTCGATCCCGAAGATACGCAGTATTTT	CAIKRVDPEDTQYF
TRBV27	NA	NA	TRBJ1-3	TGTGCCAGCAGTTTTCGTCAGGGAAACACCATATATTTT	CASSFRQGNTIYF
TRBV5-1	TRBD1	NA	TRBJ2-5	TGCGCCAGCAGCTTGACCTCGCAGGGGGTCGCGGAGACCCAGTACTTC	CASSLTSQGVAETQYF
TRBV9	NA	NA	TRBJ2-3	TGTGCCAGCAGCGCCCATAGCACAGATACGCAGTATTTT	CASSAHSTDTQYF
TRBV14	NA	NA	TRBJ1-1	TGTGCCAGCAGCCAAGTAGACAGGAACACTGAAGCTTTCTTT	CASSQVDRNTEAFF